This T cell receptor (beta chain) was observed in a study of T cells in Graves' hyperthyroidism and ophthalmopathy. The TCR beta CDR3 regions underwent amplification using RNA transcripts as the source. RT-PCR in the first round (using the HTBI primer set) targeted the TCR CDR3. TCRdb reprocessed the multiplex PCR reads with MiXCR, giving one entry per CDR3 protein. Altogether hundreds of thousands of distinct CDR3 sequences are present, approximately 15% being singletons, with the ten largest covering approximately 4.2%. Germline assignment: CDR1 MGHRA and CDR2 YSYEKL. This CDR3 is built from 15 residues. Trimming cost V 2 bases and J 6 bases; bases outside gene matches: 8. This clonotype came up many times.

The receptor was isolated from a woman aged 40 to 50 with Graves' ophthalmopathy. The chain links TRBV4-1 to TRBJ1-1; 8 nucleotides align to TRBD1. The sample was blood. The CDR3 region is CASSQPDRGSAEAFF. The CDR3, as DNA: TGCGCCAGCAGCCAACCCGACAGGGGATCGGCTGAAGCTTTCTTT.